This TCR beta chain was found in a study of cytotoxic CD8 clonotypes in ibrutinib-treated CLL. Study-level information: Across the patients, some eleven were relapsed/refractory, 15 treatment-naive and about 17 IGHV unmutated. Approximately 25 partial and 2 complete responses; at median roughly 68 months, around 14 remitted, some 12 progressed. General study findings and limits: Higher circulating CD8+ T-cell counts strongly accompanied higher baseline clonality, above age-matched healthy donors.

Generated by immunoSEQ multiplex PCR, the TCRdb table keeps only in-frame clones and is missing some. The table has more than 200,000 clones, roughly 70% seen once. Comments on this clone: What it binds is not known.

The ends lost 5 bases at V and 1 base at J; junction bases unmatched: 8. CDR3 length: 16 amino acids. Germline V CDR1 and CDR2: SGHVS, FNYEAQ. V usage is TRBV7-6 and J usage is TRBJ2-3, with 8 bases fitting TRBD2. The source material was PBMCs, sampled after 24 months of ibrutinib treatment. The receptor's source is a human donor with chronic lymphocytic leukemia. CDR3 nucleotides: TGTGCCAGCAGCAGACCGGGACTAGGGGGCACAGATACGCAGTATTTT. Translation gives CASSRPGLGGTDTQYF.